These T cell receptor beta chains were read from a single sample in a study of human CD8 memory T cell subsets. One entry per CDR3 protein, without DNA, is what TCRdb gives after re-calling the 5' RACE reads. In total, the table holds 4,500 to 6,000 distinct CDR3 sequences. What was sequenced was CD8+ T cells from PBMCs. These receptors were obtained from a human donor in good health. Each CDR3 is given with its conserved first and last residue. Expanded clones are given a class, and other clones once, few, many or no size at all.

TRBJ2-2 TRBV4-1 . CASSQGLDTGELFF
TRBJ2-1 TRBV9 . CASSVGQGNEQFF
TRBJ1-2 TRBV28 . CASKGPRRDGYTF
TRBJ2-7 TRBV6-2/TRBV6-3 . CASNLGSGEQYF
TRBJ2-7 TRBV7-9 . CASSPDRETYEQYF
TRBJ1-3 TRBV12-3/TRBV12-4 . CASRERRSLANTIYF
TRBJ2-7 TRBV4-3 . CASSQDLSGSSYEQYF
TRBJ2-7 TRBV29-1 medium-sized CSVPKDGGEYF
TRBJ2-5 TRBV13 medium-sized CASSLGRAGGGRETQYF
TRBJ2-1 TRBV20-1 medium-sized CSARDLASGSNEQFF
TRBJ1-1 TRBV4-3 . CASSQALASVTEAFF
TRBJ2-3 TRBV6-4 . CASSDLGESDTQYF
TRBJ1-5 TRBV20-1 medium-sized CSALEGVYQPQHF
TRBJ2-1 TRBV12-3/TRBV12-4 . CASSPSGGPSYNEQFF
TRBJ2-1 TRBV27 . CASGSPYNEQFF
TRBJ2-7 TRBV13 medium-sized CASSQRGLREQYF
TRBJ1-1 TRBV6-2/TRBV6-3 . CASSYETVNTEAFF
TRBJ2-3 TRBV20-1 . CSATPEESTDTQYF
TRBJ1-6 TRBV28 . CASSLGDPQNSPLHF
TRBJ1-1 TRBV11-2 . CASTLGGYTEAFF
TRBJ2-3 TRBV4-1 medium-sized CASSPYGPGVAGGTDTQYF
TRBJ2-3 TRBV6-2/TRBV6-3 . CASSLASSADTQYF
TRBJ2-2 TRBV24-1 . CATMEGASNTGELFF
TRBJ2-2 TRBV29-1 . CSVGGTGGTTGELFF
TRBJ2-7 TRBV20-1 . CSARDTGSEQYF
TRBJ2-3 TRBV5-1 . CASREIGPDTQYF
TRBJ2-7 TRBV4-3 . CASSQVADYSYEQYF
TRBJ2-3 TRBV5-5 . CASRPGLAGGYTDTQYF
TRBJ1-2 TRBV15 . CATSPHRGDNYGYTF
TRBJ2-7 TRBV20-1 . CSAPTGLEQYF
TRBJ1-1 TRBV28 . CASSGQGWGLNTEAFF
TRBJ2-1 TRBV7-8 . CASSLALAGEIYNEQFF
TRBJ2-1 TRBV11-3 . CASSLPSGRNEQFF
TRBJ1-1 TRBV28 medium-sized CASSFPLNKNTEAFF
TRBJ2-2 TRBV10-3 medium-sized CAISETSGYTGELFF
TRBJ2-2 TRBV7-2 . CASSSRGGELFF
TRBJ1-1 TRBV6-4 . CASSDHLNTEAFF
TRBJ2-3 TRBV6-6 medium-sized CASRGGAEDTQYF
TRBJ1-2 TRBV20-1 . CSARDGMDGYTF
TRBJ2-5 TRBV3-1 . CASSRYRDSQETQYF
TRBJ1-1 TRBV14 medium-sized CASSQVSQYTEAFF
TRBJ2-7 TRBV2 . CASTWGQGSYEQYF
TRBJ2-7 TRBV11-2 . CASSYSGGPEQYF
TRBJ1-5 TRBV4-1 . CASSQEATPPQHF
TRBJ1-5 TRBV24-1 . CATSVSGEGNQPQHF
TRBJ2-1 TRBV27 . CASSLAGVRHNEQFF
TRBJ2-3 TRBV7-8 . CASSWTGGADTQYF
TRBJ1-1 TRBV7-9 . CASSFIVDTEAFF
TRBJ1-2 TRBV12-3/TRBV12-4 . CASSLTLQVYGYTF
TRBJ2-7 TRBV20-1 . CSARGTLSSYEQYF
TRBJ2-1 TRBV9 . CASSAGSGGVNEQFF
TRBJ1-1 TRBV2 medium-sized CAIRGDRDAFF
TRBJ1-2 TRBV1 . CTSSQSPGQIVYGYTF
TRBJ1-1 TRBV11-2 . CASSPQGQETEAFF
TRBJ2-7 TRBV20-1 . CSARLGREQYF